The rows below give T cell receptor beta chains drawn from one sample of a study of T cells after yellow fever vaccination. TCRdb called the 5' RACE reads again in MiXCR, with one record for every CDR3 protein. The sample contains approximately 300,000 distinct CDR3 sequences, approximately 12% of which appear only once. The specimen comprised CD4+ T cells sorted from PBMCs, sampled 45 days after the yellow fever booster vaccination. All receptors derive from a man in his late teens or twenties who received the YFV17D yellow fever vaccine. CDR3s include the opening cysteine and the closing phenylalanine or tryptophan. D genes are given only for firm matches. Part of the rows lack a size; the others show once, few, many or a class for expanded clones.

v_gene	j_gene	abundance	d_gene	CDR3aa	CDR3nt
TRBV29-1	TRBJ1-1	NA	NA	CSVRVGVNTEAFF	TGCAGCGTTAGAGTTGGTGTGAACACTGAAGCTTTCTTT
TRBV5-1	TRBJ1-2	few	NA	CASRVLQENYGYTF	TGCGCCAGCAGAGTACTACAGGAGAACTATGGCTACACCTTC
TRBV20-1	TRBJ2-7	NA	TRBD2	CSARGGSGGDEQYF	TGCAGTGCTAGAGGAGGTAGCGGGGGGGACGAGCAGTACTTC
TRBV7-9	TRBJ2-5	NA	NA	CASSLVTGQETQYF	TGTGCCAGCAGCTTAGTAACGGGCCAAGAGACCCAGTACTTC
TRBV20-1	TRBJ2-7	NA	TRBD1	CSANKGQGPYEQYF	TGCAGTGCAAACAAAGGACAGGGTCCATACGAGCAGTACTTC
TRBV7-2	TRBJ2-3	many	TRBD2	CASSRNSGSADTQYF	TGTGCCAGCAGCCGAAATAGCGGGAGCGCAGATACGCAGTATTTT
TRBV5-4	TRBJ2-7	few	TRBD1	CASSFGRDRGYEQYF	TGTGCCAGCAGCTTCGGACGGGACAGAGGCTACGAGCAGTACTTC
TRBV12-3/TRBV12-4	TRBJ2-7	NA	TRBD1	CASSDRGPFEQYF	TGTGCCAGCAGCGACAGGGGGCCCTTCGAGCAGTACTTC
TRBV12-5	TRBJ1-1	many	NA	CASGSWSYTEAFF	TGTGCTAGTGGTTCTTGGTCCTACACTGAAGCTTTCTTT
TRBV7-2	TRBJ2-1	NA	NA	CASSLAGGEQFF	TGTGCCAGCAGCTTAGCTGGGGGGGAGCAGTTCTTC
TRBV7-2	TRBJ2-7	NA	NA	CASSLAGPLYNEQYF	TGTGCCAGCAGCTTAGCGGGGCCCCTCTACAACGAGCAGTACTTC
TRBV6-2/TRBV6-3	TRBJ2-1	NA	TRBD2	CASNLHGGGESYNEQFF	TGTGCCAGCAATTTACATGGCGGGGGGGAATCCTACAATGAGCAGTTCTTC
TRBV7-2	TRBJ2-5	NA	NA	CASSAASFRGETQYF	TGTGCCAGCAGCGCTGCCTCGTTCCGGGGTGAGACCCAGTACTTC
TRBV10-1	TRBJ2-1	many	TRBD2	CASSASGGVGEQFF	TGCGCCAGCAGTGCTAGCGGGGGAGTCGGTGAGCAGTTCTTC
TRBV9	TRBJ2-5	NA	TRBD2	CASSLKHASGGFQETQYF	TGTGCCAGCAGCCTCAAACACGCTAGCGGGGGGTTCCAAGAGACCCAGTACTTC
TRBV20-1	TRBJ1-4	few	NA	CSARKWANDPNEKLFF	TGCAGTGCTAGAAAGTGGGCGAACGACCCCAATGAAAAACTGTTTTTT
TRBV5-1	TRBJ2-1	many	TRBD1	CASSPTGDPYNEQFF	TGCGCCAGCAGCCCCACAGGGGACCCTTACAATGAGCAGTTCTTC
TRBV7-9	TRBJ1-2	few	TRBD1	CASSLAGQSGGYTF	TGTGCCAGCAGCTTAGCGGGACAGTCGGGTGGCTACACCTTC
TRBV19	TRBJ1-6	NA	TRBD1	CASSIAQDRAGAPLHF	TGTGCCAGTAGTATAGCCCAGGACAGGGCAGGAGCACCCCTCCACTTT
TRBV18	TRBJ1-1	NA	NA	CASSRSRGENTEAFF	TGTGCCAGCTCACGCTCAAGGGGGGAAAACACTGAAGCTTTCTTT
TRBV20-1	TRBJ1-1	few	TRBD1	CSARATGAPNTEAFF	TGCAGTGCTAGAGCCACAGGGGCGCCGAACACTGAAGCTTTCTTT
TRBV6-5	TRBJ1-3	few	NA	CASSDGTLSNTIYF	TGTGCCAGCAGCGACGGGACCCTGTCGAACACCATATATTTT
TRBV2	TRBJ2-3	few	NA	CASSDTGAVNTQYF	TGTGCCAGCAGTGACACGGGGGCGGTAAATACGCAGTATTTT
TRBV4-3	TRBJ2-2	many	NA	CASSQEARTPGELFF	TGCGCCAGCAGCCAAGAAGCCCGGACTCCCGGGGAGCTGTTTTTT
TRBV18	TRBJ2-6	few	TRBD1	CASSLGQPVTVLTF	TGTGCCAGCTCACTGGGACAGCCAGTGACCGTCCTGACTTTC
TRBV28	TRBJ2-4	NA	NA	CASSGRTLAKNIQYF	TGTGCCAGCAGTGGACGGACGCTAGCCAAAAACATTCAGTACTTC
TRBV18	TRBJ2-5	few	NA	CASSPDRNQETQYF	TGTGCCAGCTCACCAGACCGGAACCAAGAGACCCAGTACTTC
TRBV20-1	TRBJ2-5	few	TRBD1	CSASYGTGTETQYF	TGCAGTGCTAGTTACGGGACAGGGACGGAGACCCAGTACTTC
TRBV6-6	TRBJ2-5	NA	TRBD1	CASSYQTGAETQYF	TGTGCCAGCAGTTATCAGACAGGGGCAGAGACCCAGTACTTC
TRBV12-3/TRBV12-4	TRBJ1-5	many	NA	CASSLETGRNQPQHF	TGTGCCAGCAGTTTAGAGACAGGTCGCAATCAGCCCCAGCATTTT
TRBV9	TRBJ2-1	many	NA	CASSVGGYEQFF	TGTGCCAGCAGCGTAGGAGGGTATGAGCAGTTCTTC
TRBV7-3	TRBJ1-6	few	TRBD1	CASSSTGGGYNSPLHF	TGTGCCAGCAGCTCGACAGGGGGCGGGTATAATTCACCCCTCCACTTT
TRBV7-3	TRBJ2-3	few	NA	CASSLTGMGTDTQYF	TGTGCCAGCAGCTTGACAGGTATGGGCACAGATACGCAGTATTTT
TRBV5-1	TRBJ2-2	few	NA	CASRWDTLTGEGFF	TGCGCCAGCCGATGGGACACCCTCACCGGGGAGGGGTTTTTT
TRBV12-3/TRBV12-4	TRBJ1-2	NA	NA	CASSFGPGGGYTF	TGTGCCAGCAGTTTCGGACCCGGGGGTGGCTACACCTTC
TRBV10-3	TRBJ1-1	NA	NA	CAISQQGRAFF	TGTGCCATCAGCCAACAGGGTCGGGCTTTCTTT
TRBV7-2	TRBJ2-5	few	NA	CASSPRGSSQETQYF	TGTGCCAGCAGCCCCCGGGGGTCCTCGCAAGAGACCCAGTACTTC
TRBV6-5	TRBJ2-3	many	TRBD2	CASRYSGALPDTQYF	TGTGCCAGCAGGTATAGCGGGGCTCTTCCAGATACGCAGTATTTT
TRBV12-3/TRBV12-4	TRBJ2-1	few	TRBD2	CASSATGLAGNNEQFF	TGTGCCAGCAGTGCGACCGGACTAGCGGGCAACAATGAGCAGTTCTTC
TRBV7-9	TRBJ2-3	few	TRBD1	CASSLKGTGGADTQYF	TGTGCCAGCAGCTTAAAAGGGACAGGGGGAGCAGATACGCAGTATTTT
TRBV6-1	TRBJ2-4	NA	TRBD1	CASRIPGQKNIQYF	TGTGCCAGCAGGATACCGGGACAGAAAAACATTCAGTACTTC
TRBV18	TRBJ2-7	many	TRBD1	CASSPGQGPYEQYF	TGTGCCAGCTCCCCCGGACAGGGGCCCTACGAGCAGTACTTC